The present T cell receptor (beta chain) was sequenced within a study of T cell responses to AZD1222 COVID-19 vaccine. Study findings and constraints: Donors, mostly white British, included more females; clonal diversity was possibly underestimated. No day 14 peak samples; only post-peak repertoires were characterized.

Remarks on this clone: What it binds is not known.

TCRdb's table, derived via immunoSEQ multiplex PCR, lists solely in-frame clones and lacks some. Of approximately 92,000 clones in the sample, about nine tenths were seen once. The sequencing here drew on peripheral blood, taken on day 0 of AZD1222 vaccination. This clonotype was obtained from an adult in good health.

In DNA, the CDR3 is TGTGCCAGCACACCCACTACGACCCAAGAGACCCAGTACTTC. Translated, it gives CASTPTTTQETQYF. The J gene is TRBJ2-5, the V gene TRBV3-1 (or the pseudogene TRBV3-2), with unresolved D. Germline assignment: CDR1 LGHDT and CDR2 YNNKEL (reference sequence). V was cut by 7 bases and J by 1 base, with 13 bases left in between. This CDR3 spans 14 amino acids.